The clone carrying this T cell receptor (beta chain) was detected ten times or more. This specimen belongs to a study of TIL therapy for anti-PD-1-resistant metastatic lung cancer. Looked up from germline, CDR1 is SGHNT and CDR2 is YYREEE (reference sequence). Between the trimmed V and J ends, which lost 4 bases and 8 bases, there was a span of 19 bases. This CDR3 spans 15 amino acids. The time point was: pre-treatment sample, taken before nivolumab and TIL therapy. The tumor samples were excised metastases, mostly pleural nodules or supraclavicular lymph nodes. Sequencing used immunoSEQ v3. Profiling relied on immunoSEQ multiplex PCR, and the TCRdb table lists in-frame clones only, not all of them. This sample yields roughly 92,000 clones, of which under 70% are seen a single time; roughly 9.8% belongs to the top ten.

This clonotype was obtained from a person between 25 and 79 years old with non-small cell lung cancer. The rearrangement joins TRBV5-4 to TRBJ2-1; D might be TRBD2 (7 bases). The sequenced sample was tumor tissue, obtained at baseline. The CDR3 DNA reads as TGTGCCAGCAGCCGGGGGGCGGGAGTGAATGATGAGCAGTTCTTC. Translating it yields CASSRGAGVNDEQFF. The full variable domain, its missing parts supplied by reference TRBV5-4 and TRBJ2-1, is ETGVTQSPTHLIKTRGQQVTLRCSSQSGHNTVSWYQQALGQGPQFIFQYYREEENGRGNFPPRFSGLQFPNYSSELNVNALELDDSALYLCASSRGAGVNDEQFFGPGTRLTVL.